Following are 3 T cell receptor beta chains from one sample sequenced in a study of T cells in Graves' hyperthyroidism and ophthalmopathy. Amplified TCR beta CDR3 regions came from RNA transcripts. The TCR CDR3 first-round RT-PCR relied on the HTBI primer set. TCRdb called the multiplex PCR reads again in MiXCR, with one record for every CDR3 protein. There are 500,000 to 650,000 distinct CDR3 sequences in the sample; approximately 48% occur only once, and roughly 45% lies in the top ten. Sequenced input: peripheral blood or thyroid tissue (not recorded which). The source is an adult woman with Graves' disease, either hyperthyroidism or ophthalmopathy (not recorded which).

The chain carries TRBV29-1 and TRBJ2-7, with D perhaps assigned TRBD1 or TRBD2 (5 bases each). Germline V gene data show CDR1 as SQVTM and CDR2 as ANQGSEA. The CDR3 loop spans 16 amino acids. V lost 7 bases and J 1 base, leaving 23 bases between the germline ends. The CDR3 coding sequence is TGCAGCGCCCGCGGGCAGGAGGACAAACCTTCCTACGAGCAGTACTTC. It specifies CSARGQEDKPSYEQYF.

This clonotype was recorded many times. V is TRBV20-1 and J is TRBJ2-5, with D possibly TRBD2 on 6 matching bases. From germline, CDR1 is DFQATT and CDR2 SNEGSKA (reference sequence). This CDR3 contains 15 residues. V gave up 0 bases and J gave up 5 bases, with 16 bases separating them. The CDR3: CSARDPGSGGETQYF. The CDR3 nucleotides are TGCAGTGCTAGAGATCCAGGTTCCGGAGGGGAGACCCAGTACTTC.

The V call is TRBV2, the J call TRBJ2-2, with 7 bases that match TRBD1. This CDR3 contains 15 residues. Germline V gene data show CDR1 as SNHLY and CDR2 as FYNNEI. With V trimmed by 10 bases and J by 8 bases, 16 bases remained unmatched. The CDR3 bases are TGTGCCACCAAAAAGACCGGGACAGAACTGGGGGAGCTGTTTTTT. Amino acids: CATKKTGTELGELFF.